This entry features one T cell receptor beta chain sequence. This sample was taken from a study of blood T cell repertoires in COVID-19. Study at large: Samples representing acute and convalescent COVID-19 were sourced from the United States, Italy and Spain. The analysed material was cDNA or gDNA that came from T cells, B-cell-depleted T cells, or PBMCs.

The V and J ends lost 5 bases and 4 bases, in that order; junction bases with no gene match: 8. The length of the CDR3 is 15 residues. In germline, CDR1 is LNHDA, CDR2 SQIVND (reference sequence). TCRdb's copy holds only in-frame clones and misses some; the assay was immunoSEQ multiplex PCR. The data show a few hundred thousand clones, with approximately 77% seen just once and 3.1% held by the top ten. The material sequenced was peripheral blood. This chain links TRBV19 with TRBJ1-2; 9 bases are a match to TRBD1. The receptor was derived from a woman younger than 30 with acute or convalescent COVID-19. The CDR3 reads CASSAHQTGGYGYTF. The CDR3 DNA follows: TGTGCCAGTAGTGCACACCAGACAGGGGGCTATGGCTACACCTTC.